This T cell receptor beta chain comes out of a study of a mutant IDH1 vaccine in newly diagnosed glioma. Study in general: The initiation of vaccination occurred 4-6 weeks after radiotherapy alone, or with temozolomide cycles.

The CDR3 loop spans 14 amino acids. Germline V gives CDR1 SGHTA, CDR2 FQGNSA. On this clone: What it recognizes is unknown.

The sample's time point: week 35, safety follow-up. A single vaccine dose contained 300 ug of mutant IDH1 20-mer peptide, and topical imiquimod was used with it. New WHO grade 3 or 4 IDH1-mutant, ATRX-lost astrocytomas were present in all donors. Profiled with immunoSEQ multiplex PCR; TCRdb holds only in-frame clones, not every one. The sample comprises fewer than 70,000 clones, around 87% of which are singletons, and 2% to 2.5% rests with the top ten. This chain connects TRBV7-2 to TRBJ2-5; 8 positions agree with TRBD1. The DNA end is more similar to TRBJ2-7, so the J call may be wrong. The sequencing used PBMCs, collected from a glioma patient whose treatment included an IDH1 peptide vaccine. The receptor's source is a man aged 25-45 years with glioma. Written as DNA, the CDR3 is TGTGCCAGCAGCTTAGCCGGACAGGGCTACGAGCAGTACTTC. Its protein is CASSLAGQGYEQYF.